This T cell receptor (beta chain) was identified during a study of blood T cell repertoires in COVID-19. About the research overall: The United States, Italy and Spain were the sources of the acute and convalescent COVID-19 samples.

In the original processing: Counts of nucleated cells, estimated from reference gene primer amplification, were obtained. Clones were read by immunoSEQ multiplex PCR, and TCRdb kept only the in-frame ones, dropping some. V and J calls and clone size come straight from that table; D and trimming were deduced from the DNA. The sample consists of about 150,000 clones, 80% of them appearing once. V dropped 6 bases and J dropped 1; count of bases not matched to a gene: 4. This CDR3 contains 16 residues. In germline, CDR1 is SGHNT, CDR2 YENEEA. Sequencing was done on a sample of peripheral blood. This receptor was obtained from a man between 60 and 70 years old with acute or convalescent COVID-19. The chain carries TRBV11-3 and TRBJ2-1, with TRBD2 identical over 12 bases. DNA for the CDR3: TGTGCCAGCAGGCTGACTAGCGGGAGTTCCTACAATGAGCAGTTCTTC. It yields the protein CASRLTSGSSYNEQFF. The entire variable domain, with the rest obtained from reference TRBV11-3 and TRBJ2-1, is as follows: EAGVVQSPRYKIIEKKQPVAFWCNPISGHNTLYWYLQNLGQGPELLIRYENEEAVDDSQLPKDRFSAERLKGVDSTLKIQPAELGDSAVYLCASRLTSGSSYNEQFFGPGTRLTVL.